This TCR beta chain was sequenced in a study of blood T cells in healthy people across ages. CDR3 length: 16 amino acids. V was clipped by 0 bases and J by 2 bases; unmatched bases: 9. Germline CDR1 DFQATT, CDR2 SNEGSKA (reference sequence). Study results and limitations: Estimates of total diversity, which came from one million sequenced T cells, were considered to be underestimates. Since the PBMCs were unsorted, naive and antigen-experienced cells could not be conclusively compared. Fewer expanded clones and more diversity marked long-lived versus aged donors.

Points on this clonotype: Its antigen is undetermined.

Through a sample-barcoded 5' primer and a J-beta primer mix, a second PCR was run for 7 to 11 cycles. TCRdb processed the 5' RACE reads anew with MiXCR; each CDR3 protein has one entry. This table holds under 950,000 distinct CDR3 sequences, approximately 22% found once. The TCR was taken from a man between 65 and 85 years old in good health. V is TRBV20-1 and J is TRBJ2-5; 7 positions agree with TRBD2. The sample was blood. CDR3 sequence reads: CSARDAGRTRQETQYF. In DNA form, the CDR3 reads TGCAGTGCTAGAGATGCGGGCCGGACTAGGCAAGAGACCCAGTACTTC.